What follows are 27 T cell receptor beta chains derived from one specimen sequenced in a study of T cells after yellow fever vaccination (dated by TCRdb to the late 2010s). Library preparation was by 5' RACE. This sample was sequenced with an Illumina HiSeq 2500. Using fastp at Q25 and MiXCR, TCRdb reprocessed the public reads and kept productive beta chains. CDR3 protein duplicates are merged, each entry listing the most common genes and DNA. In all, the sample holds about 110,000 distinct CDR3 sequences, and approximately 8.4% of those were seen once. The biggest ten clones account for 25% of the sample. The meaning of the sample's treatment or condition label: live attenuated yellow fever vaccine strain. The specimen comprised CD8+ T cells sorted from PBMCs, sampled 45 days after the yellow fever booster vaccination. The receptors were gathered from a man between 25 and 39 years old who received the YFV17D yellow fever vaccine.

This clonotype was detected many times. The rearrangement joins TRBV12-3 or TRBV12-4 to TRBJ1-3, with no clear D. This CDR3 comprises 14 residues. V shed 3 bases and J shed 4 bases, with 10 bases lying between them. CDR3 bases: TGTGCCAGCAGTTTCAACTTGGGGGGAAACACCATATATTTT. Translating it yields CASSFNLGGNTIYF.

The sample holds many counts of this clonotype. The chain recombines TRBV24-1 with TRBJ2-1; D possibly corresponds to TRBD2 (6 bases). V was cut by 3 bases and J by 7 bases, with 12 bases left in between. CDR3 length: 14 residues. CDR1 is KGHDR and CDR2 is SFDVKD in the germline V gene. The CDR3 reads CATSDPGVGNEQFF. The DNA for the CDR3 is TGTGCCACCAGTGATCCGGGAGTAGGTAATGAGCAGTTCTTC.

The CDR3 DNA is TGTGCCACCTTGGGGACGACAGCTAACTATGGCTACACCTTC. This sequence encodes CATLGTTANYGYTF. This chain connects TRBV6-1 to TRBJ1-2; D is possibly TRBD1 (5 bases). Germline lookup yields CDR1 MNHNS and CDR2 SASEGT. Trimming left V 10 bases short and J 0 bases short, with 15 bases between. The CDR3 loop spans 14 amino acids.

This clonotype was observed a handful of times. V and J are TRBV2 and TRBJ2-7; 10 bases fit TRBD2. J gave up 3 bases and V 4 bases, and 18 bases lay outside the gene matches. Germline values: CDR1 SNHLY, CDR2 FYNNEI. The CDR3 totals 19 residues. CDR3 protein: CASSAGSGRDHPKNYEQYF. CDR3 nucleotide sequence: TGTGCCAGCAGTGCGGGGAGCGGGAGGGATCATCCCAAAAACTACGAGCAGTACTTC.

V is TRBV3-1 and J is TRBJ2-2; D gene ambiguous. V was trimmed by 0 bases and J by 7 bases, leaving 6 bases between them. There are 13 residues in the CDR3. Germline V gives CDR1 LGHDT, CDR2 YNNKEL (reference sequence). CDR3 in amino acids: CASSQDGVGELFF. In nucleotides, the CDR3 is TGTGCCAGCAGCCAAGATGGGGTCGGGGAGCTGTTTTTT. Based on the CDR3 plus reference TRBV3-1 and TRBJ2-2, the full variable domain is DTAVSQTPKYLVTQMGNDKSIKCEQNLGHDTMYWYKQDSKKFLKIMFSYNNKELIINETVPNRFSPKSPDKAHLNLHINSLELGDSAVYFCASSQDGVGELFFGEGSRLTVL.

This clonotype was counted at least ten times. This chain uses TRBV20-1 with TRBJ2-2; tentative D call: TRBD2 (5 bases). Germline CDR1 and CDR2: DFQATT and SNEGSKA (reference sequence). Trimming pared 3 bases from V and 11 bases from J, leaving 10 bases between. The CDR3 has 11 residues. CDR3: CSASSRGELFF. CDR3 DNA sequence: TGCAGTGCTAGTTCCCGGGGTGAGCTGTTTTTT.

The chain has TRBV12-5 and TRBJ2-7; D perhaps matches TRBD1 (6 bases). The CDR3 extends over 14 amino acids. Germline V gives CDR1 LGHNT, CDR2 FRNRAP. Trimming took 1 base from V and 7 from J, leaving 14 bases between them. The CDR3 loop is CASGLGPGAREQYF. For the CDR3, the DNA is TGTGCTAGTGGTTTGGGCCCAGGGGCTCGTGAGCAGTACTTC.

This clonotype showed up many times. The chain recombines TRBV7-9 with TRBJ1-1; D unresolved. The CDR3 sequence is 14 residues long. The ends were cut back, 2 bases at V and 0 bases at J, with 7 bases in the middle. Germline CDR1 reads SEHNR; CDR2 reads FQNEAQ (reference sequence). The CDR3 loop is CASSLSRLNTEAFF. As DNA, the CDR3 is TGTGCCAGCAGCTTAAGCCGGCTGAACACTGAAGCTTTCTTT.

This clonotype came up once. A much larger clone lies one base from this, so it may be a read error. This rearrangement joins TRBV27 to TRBJ2-1, with D hard to call. CDR3 size: 16 residues. V was cut by 0 bases and J by 3 bases, with 12 bases left in between. Germline CDR1 MNHEY, CDR2 SMNVEV (reference sequence). The CDR3 loop is CASSLSAVPGYNEQFF. CDR3 coding DNA: TGTGCCAGCAGTTTATCGGCAGTCCCCGGCTACAATGAGCAGTTCTTC.

At least ten counts were recorded for this clonotype. The chain carries TRBV9 and TRBJ2-7; 10 nucleotides match TRBD2. V lost 4 bases, J lost 4 bases, and 5 bases stayed unmatched. The CDR3 is 14 amino acids. Looked up from germline, CDR1 is SGDLS and CDR2 is YYNGEE. CDR3 nucleotide sequence: TGTGCCAGCAGCACCGGGACTAGCGTATACGAGCAGTACTTC. Protein product: CASSTGTSVYEQYF.

There are many counts of this clonotype. The V and J genes are TRBV4-2 and TRBJ2-7, with TRBD2 identical over 10 bases. CDR1 is LGHNA and CDR2 is YNFKEQ in the germline V gene. The trim removed 0 bases at V and 3 bases at J, leaving 8 bases unmatched. This CDR3 spans 17 amino acids. The CDR3 is CASSQEERLAGVYEQYF. The CDR3 DNA is TGTGCCAGCAGCCAAGAGGAGAGGCTAGCGGGAGTCTACGAGCAGTACTTC.

This clonotype was detected once. A read error may be the cause here, since a much bigger clone is one base away. The chain joins TRBV20-1 to TRBJ2-3; a possible D gene is TRBD2 (7 bases). The CDR3 covers 15 residues. Germline lookup yields CDR1 DFQATT and CDR2 SNEGSKA (reference sequence). The V gene lost 5 bases and the J gene lost 5 bases, with 20 bases spanning the gap. CDR3 protein: CSASPSGGGVDTQYF. The CDR3 nucleotides read TGCAGTGCTTCCCCTAGCGGAGGGGGGGTAGATACGCAGTATTTT.

The table lists this clonotype with many counts. This chain uses TRBV7-2 with TRBJ2-3; no reliable D call. In germline, CDR1 is SGHTA, CDR2 FQGNSA. V gave up 2 bases and J gave up 6 bases, with 15 bases separating them. The CDR3 contains 15 residues. The CDR3 sequence is CASSLIRIHTDTQYF. The DNA for the CDR3 is TGTGCCAGCAGCTTAATTAGGATTCACACTGATACGCAGTATTTT.

The table lists this clonotype with many counts. The rearrangement uses TRBV3-1 and TRBJ2-1; 8 positions agree with TRBD2. Germline CDR1 LGHDT, CDR2 YNNKEL (reference sequence). The trim removed 2 bases at V and 10 bases at J, leaving 7 bases unmatched. The CDR3 has 14 amino acids. CDR3 sequence reads: CASSQLTSGGEQFF. The CDR3 DNA sequence: TGTGCCAGCAGCCAACTTACCAGCGGGGGCGAGCAGTTCTTC.

This clonotype was seen at least ten times. This rearrangement joins TRBV6-1 to TRBJ2-7, with 8 positions matching TRBD1. With 8 bases clipped from V and 2 bases from J, the junction kept 5 bases outside the gene matches. The CDR3 runs 13 residues. Germline V gene data show CDR1 as MNHNS and CDR2 as SASEGT. The CDR3 DNA reads as TGTGCCAGCGGAGTGGGACAGGCCTACGAGCAGTACTTC. It codes for CASGVGQAYEQYF.

This clonotype has a count of ten or more. This chain links TRBV29-1 with TRBJ2-1; 8 positions agree with TRBD2. Germline V lookup: CDR1 SQVTM, CDR2 ANQGSEA. Trimming took 7 bases from V and 5 from J; bases not matched to a gene: 7. The CDR3 covers 13 residues. The CDR3 bases are TGCAGCGGAGGGACTAGGACGAACAATGAGCAGTTCTTC. Protein sequence: CSGGTRTNNEQFF.

Worth noting for this clonotype: A much larger clone differs by one base, so this may be a read error. The chain joins TRBV4-3 to TRBJ2-3; possibly TRBD2 for D (6 bases). There are 16 residues in the CDR3. Germline V gives CDR1 LGHNA, CDR2 YSLEER. The DNA for the CDR3 is TGCGTCAGCAGCCAAGATAGGAGGGAGTGGACAGATACGCAGTATTTT. Translating it yields CVSSQDRREWTDTQYF.

This clonotype turned up a few times. The J gene is TRBJ2-2, the V gene TRBV6-8, with a tentative D call TRBD1 (5 bases). Germline-derived CDR1 and CDR2 are MNHGY and SAAAGT. Trimming removed 5 bases at V and 6 bases at J, with 13 bases between. The CDR3 is 14 amino acids. CDR3 protein: CASSPETGSGELFF. CDR3 nucleotide sequence: TGTGCCAGCAGTCCAGAAACAGGCTCCGGGGAGCTGTTTTTT.

This clonotype was recorded many times. The chain employs TRBV5-1 and TRBJ2-1; possibly TRBD1 for D (6 bases). This CDR3 has 13 amino acids. The germline V gene has CDR1 SGHRS and CDR2 YFSETQ. Trimming stripped 1 base from V and 4 bases from J, with 6 bases between. This chain's CDR3 is CASSLQGYNEQFF. DNA for the CDR3: TGCGCCAGCAGCTTGCAGGGGTACAATGAGCAGTTCTTC.

The rearrangement links TRBV7-9 to TRBJ2-5; 9 positions match TRBD2. J gave up 2 bases and V 5 bases, and 9 bases lay outside the gene matches. The CDR3 contains 16 residues. Germline CDR1 SEHNR, CDR2 FQNEAQ (reference sequence). The CDR3 here is CASSRAEREAQETQYF. CDR3 nucleotide sequence: TGTGCCAGCAGCCGAGCCGAGCGGGAGGCACAAGAGACCCAGTACTTC.

J is TRBJ2-3 and V is TRBV11-2, with D perhaps TRBD1 (6 bases). The CDR3 has 13 amino acids. Germline V lookup: CDR1 SGHAT, CDR2 FQNNGV. Trimming pared 11 bases from V and 2 bases from J, leaving 14 bases between. CDR3 nucleotide sequence: TGTGCCTCAGACGGGGACAACACAGATACGCAGTATTTT. Amino acids: CASDGDNTDTQYF.

In its sample, this clonotype was seen a few times. The rearrangement joins TRBV27 to TRBJ2-7, with D possibly matching TRBD1 (5 bases). Looked up from germline, CDR1 is MNHEY and CDR2 is SMNVEV (reference sequence). The germline V and J ends were trimmed by 0 bases and 2 bases, with 8 bases remaining between them. This CDR3 is 14 amino acids long. This CDR3 reads CASSLSLGAYEQYF. The CDR3 DNA is TGTGCCAGCAGTTTATCCCTAGGGGCCTACGAGCAGTACTTC.

This clonotype has at least ten counts. This rearrangement joins TRBV6-5 to TRBJ1-1; 7 bases align to TRBD1. V lost 5 bases and J lost 0; bases outside the gene matches: 12. The CDR3 has 17 amino acids. Germline CDR1 MNHEY, CDR2 SVGAGI. As DNA, the CDR3 is TGTGCCAGCAGTCCGGACAGGTTGGCAAATCTGAACACTGAAGCTTTCTTT. Its translation is CASSPDRLANLNTEAFF.

This clonotype has ten or more counts. Mismatch with germline at one junction end may stem from a read error. V usage is TRBV15 and J usage is TRBJ2-7, with 8 bases lining up with TRBD1. This CDR3 spans 12 amino acids. Germline V CDR1 and CDR2: LNHNV, YYDKDF (reference sequence). The CDR3 DNA sequence: TGTGCCACCAGCAGTACCAAGGACAGGGCAAACTTC. Its translation: CATSSTKDRANF.

The table lists this clonotype with many counts. The chain couples TRBV15 to TRBJ2-1, with D hard to call. V was cut by 0 bases and J by 8 bases, with 8 bases left in between. Germline V gene sequence: CDR1 LNHNV, CDR2 YYDKDF (reference sequence). This CDR3 is built from 13 residues. The CDR3 DNA sequence: TGTGCCACCAGCAGAGAGAGTAGAGATGAGCAGTTCTTC. This translates into CATSRESRDEQFF.

At least ten counts were recorded for this clonotype. The V and J genes are TRBV27 and TRBJ2-7; no reliable D call. This CDR3 is built from 15 residues. Germline V gene sequence: CDR1 MNHEY, CDR2 SMNVEV (reference sequence). Trimming removed 5 bases at V and 9 bases at J, with 23 bases between. The CDR3 sequence is CASSLTGPSPQAQYF. The DNA for the CDR3 is TGTGCCAGCAGTCTTACCGGACCCAGCCCGCAGGCGCAGTACTTC.

This chain uses TRBV5-1 with TRBJ2-7, with 8 positions matching TRBD2. There are 14 residues in the CDR3. V shed 3 bases, J shed 2 bases, and the junction held 4 bases outside the gene matches. Germline loops: CDR1 SGHRS, CDR2 YFSETQ. The CDR3 spells CASSSVAGTYEQYF. CDR3 nucleotide sequence: TGCGCCAGCAGCTCTGTAGCGGGGACCTACGAGCAGTACTTC.